These T cell receptor beta chains were read from a single sample in a study of identical twins. TCRdb reanalysed the 5' RACE reads using MiXCR and keeps one entry per CDR3 protein. The sample shows 1.5 million or so distinct CDR3 sequences, roughly a third of them seen only once. Sequencing was performed on cord blood. The source of these receptors is a newborn girl in good health. Both conserved end residues are part of each CDR3. D genes are given only for firm matches. Only some rows state a clone size, as once, few, many or a class for expanded clones.

d_call	j_call	clone_size	v_call	cdr3_aa	cdr3_nt
NA	TRBJ1-2	NA	TRBV6-1	CASSEAERISYGYTF	TGTGCCAGCAGTGAAGCGGAACGGATCTCCTATGGCTACACCTTC
NA	TRBJ2-3	NA	TRBV18	CANSPLDTDTQYF	TGTGCCAACTCACCATTGGACACAGATACGCAGTATTTT
NA	TRBJ2-4	NA	TRBV20-1	CSALLAKNIQYF	TGCAGTGCTCTTTTAGCCAAAAACATTCAGTACTTC
NA	TRBJ2-3	NA	TRBV28	CASSLMQGVGRLVPDTQYF	TGTGCCAGCAGTTTAATGCAGGGGGTTGGGAGACTAGTGCCAGATACGCAGTATTTT
NA	TRBJ2-7	many	TRBV12-3/TRBV12-4	CASSLAGLRYEQYF	TGTGCCAGCAGTTTGGCGGGGCTACGCTACGAGCAGTACTTC
TRBD2	TRBJ2-7	few	TRBV12-3/TRBV12-4	CASSWDYDYEQYF	TGTGCCAGCAGTTGGGACTACGACTACGAGCAGTACTTC
NA	TRBJ2-5	few	TRBV5-1	CASSFPRLELNEQYF	TGCGCCAGCAGTTTCCCTAGACTGGAACTCAATGAGCAGTACTTC
NA	TRBJ1-4	few	TRBV28	CAGGDGEKLFF	TGTGCCGGGGGGGACGGCGAAAAACTGTTTTTT
NA	TRBJ2-7	few	TRBV6-6	CASIDGFLYEQYF	TGTGCCAGCATTGACGGATTCCTCTACGAGCAGTACTTC
NA	TRBJ2-7	NA	TRBV12-3/TRBV12-4	CASSSRLLSYEQYF	TGTGCCAGCAGTTCAAGACTTCTAAGTTACGAGCAGTACTTC
TRBD2	TRBJ2-3	few	TRBV27	CASSLSWRERTDTQYF	TGTGCCAGCAGTTTATCTTGGCGGGAGAGGACAGATACGCAGTATTTT
NA	TRBJ1-1	NA	TRBV30	CAWSVLGTEAFF	TGTGCCTGGAGTGTACTCGGGACTGAAGCTTTCTTT
TRBD2	TRBJ2-1	NA	TRBV9	CASSVVSLGLAGGRHNEQFF	TGTGCCAGCAGCGTAGTATCTCTTGGACTAGCGGGAGGTCGACACAATGAGCAGTTCTTC
NA	TRBJ2-7	NA	TRBV11-2	CASSLGTHSYEQYF	TGTGCCAGCAGCTTGGGGACACACTCCTACGAGCAGTACTTC
NA	TRBJ2-1	few	TRBV28	CASSLGDRDWDEQFF	TGTGCCAGCAGTTTAGGTGACAGGGACTGGGATGAGCAGTTCTTC
NA	TRBJ2-5	NA	TRBV7-2	CASNKFTENNEQYF	TGTGCCAGCAATAAATTTACAGAAAACAATGAGCAGTACTTC
TRBD1	TRBJ1-4	few	TRBV7-9	CASSDPGTGTNEKLFF	TGTGCCAGCAGCGATCCCGGGACAGGGACTAATGAAAAACTGTTTTTT
TRBD1	TRBJ2-4	NA	TRBV6-6	CASSNITPQGAKNIQYF	TGTGCCAGCAGCAACATCACCCCACAGGGGGCCAAAAACATTCAGTACTTC
TRBD1	TRBJ1-5	NA	TRBV18	CASSLSGTAVQGPPQHF	TGTGCCAGCTCACTTTCCGGGACAGCGGTTCAGGGACCGCCCCAGCATTTT
NA	TRBJ2-3	NA	TRBV20-1	CSARPTGLRFGTTDTQYF	TGCAGTGCTAGACCGACAGGATTAAGGTTCGGGACAACAGATACGCAGTATTTT
NA	TRBJ1-1	once	TRBV10-1	CASSESGSGLGTGAFF	TGCGCCAGCAGTGAGTCGGGTAGCGGTTTGGGCACTGGAGCTTTCTTT
NA	TRBJ1-1	NA	TRBV7-8	CASSLARIPLMDTEAFF	TGTGCCAGCAGCTTAGCGCGGATTCCCCTAATGGACACTGAAGCTTTCTTT